One sample yielded the 29 T cell receptor beta chains listed below, sequenced in a study of control samples from healthy donors and cancer patients. TCRdb's table, derived via immunoSEQ multiplex PCR, lists solely in-frame clones and lacks some. This table holds approximately 120,000 clones, around 87% found once. The sequencing sample was made of blood. These receptors all stem from a man aged 35-49 years in good health.

The chain links TRBV6-1 to TRBJ1-5, with D possibly being TRBD1 (6 bases). Germline loops: CDR1 MNHNS, CDR2 SASEGT. The CDR3 runs to 14 residues. V was clipped by 3 bases and J by 1 base, with 7 bases between them. The CDR3 spells CASSEQGSNQPQHF. The CDR3 region has the DNA TGTGCCAGCAGTGAGCAGGGGAGCAATCAGCCCCAGCATTTT.

This CDR3 reads CAWARAGAANQPQHF. The CDR3 region has the DNA TGTGCCTGGGCCCGGGCGGGGGCCGCCAATCAGCCCCAGCATTTT. The chain is built from TRBV30 and TRBJ1-5, with a weak D call TRBD1 (6 bases). Germline-derived CDR1 and CDR2 are GTSNPN and SVGIG (reference sequence). The CDR3 is 15 residues long. V lost 5 bases, J lost 3 bases, and 17 bases lay in between.

The V and J genes are TRBV5-1 and TRBJ1-5, with D tentatively TRBD1 (5 bases). This CDR3 region has 16 residues. V was shortened by 0 bases and J by 5 bases, with 15 bases between the two germline ends. Germline V lookup: CDR1 SGHRS, CDR2 YFSETQ. The CDR3 protein is CASSLVPGRGDQPQHF. The DNA for the CDR3 is TGCGCCAGCAGCTTGGTTCCAGGGCGGGGGGATCAGCCCCAGCATTTT.

This chain joins TRBV12-2 and TRBJ2-7; TRBD2, as called in the table, went unchecked against the DNA. TRBV12-2 is a recognized pseudogene. The CDR3 spans 11 residues. The CDR3 loop reads CASRLGAEQYF. The CDR3 coding sequence is TGTGCAAGTCGCTTAGGAGCCGAGCAGTACTTC.

J is TRBJ1-1 and V is TRBV9, with 10 bases lining up with TRBD1. Losses at the gene ends were 4 bases for V and 4 bases for J; bases not matched to a gene: 10. Germline V lookup: CDR1 SGDLS, CDR2 YYNGEE. The CDR3 contains 16 residues. The chain's CDR3 is CASSPRDRGRGTEAFF. CDR3 nucleotide sequence: TGTGCCAGCAGCCCCCGGGACAGGGGAAGGGGCACTGAAGCTTTCTTT.

This clone was seen a few times. V gene TRBV6-5 combines with J gene TRBJ2-3, with unresolved D. Germline CDR1 and CDR2: MNHEY and SVGAGI. The CDR3 is 16 amino acids. The V gene lost 2 bases and the J gene lost 0 bases, with 12 bases spanning the gap. The CDR3 sequence: CASSYSGRPSTDTQYF. Written as DNA, the CDR3 is TGTGCCAGCAGTTACAGTGGACGGCCTAGCACAGATACGCAGTATTTT.

This clone is termed medium-sized (0.01 to 0.1%). Within the sample, other DNA sequences also encode this same CDR3. The chain joins TRBV30 to TRBJ1-5, with unresolved D. The ends were cut back, 0 bases at V and 5 bases at J, with 8 bases in the middle. Germline CDR1 GTSNPN, CDR2 SVGIG (reference sequence). The CDR3 contains 13 residues. CDR3 residues: CAWSVHGDQPQHF. As DNA, the CDR3 is TGTGCCTGGAGTGTTCACGGTGATCAGCCCCAGCATTTT.

V is TRBV4-3 and J is TRBJ1-5; a possible D gene is TRBD1 (6 bases). This CDR3 is 15 amino acids long. Trimming pared 0 bases from V and 5 bases from J, leaving 11 bases between. CDR1 and CDR2 from the germline V gene are LGHNA and YSLEER. CDR3 sequence (DNA): TGCGCCAGCAGCCAAGATCGGGGGGGGCATCAGCCCCAGCATTTT. It specifies CASSQDRGGHQPQHF.

This sequence joins TRBV9 and TRBJ2-3; either TRBD1 or TRBD2 may fit D (5 bases each). This CDR3 has 14 amino acids. The germline gives CDR1 SGDLS, CDR2 YYNGEE. Deletions cut 1 base from V and 9 bases from J, with 15 bases between. This CDR3 reads CASSVTGTEHTQYF. CDR3 in DNA: TGTGCCAGCAGCGTAACCGGGACCGAGCACACGCAGTATTTT.

The chain recombines TRBV24-1 with TRBJ2-2, with D possibly being TRBD2 (5 bases). CDR3 size: 15 residues. In germline, CDR1 is KGHDR, CDR2 SFDVKD. V was clipped by 0 bases and J by 7 bases, with 11 bases between them. The CDR3 loop reads CATSDLRWEHGELFF. The CDR3, as DNA: TGTGCCACCAGTGATTTGCGATGGGAGCACGGGGAGCTGTTTTTT.

This sequence joins TRBV12-2 and TRBJ1-1; the D call in the table, TRBD1, was not verified against the DNA. TRBV12-2 is labeled a pseudogene. The CDR3 extends over 15 amino acids. The CDR3 DNA follows: TGTGCAAGTCGTGAAATCCAGGGGGAAGCAGAGGAAGCTTTCTTT. This encodes CASREIQGEAEEAFF.

The chain uses TRBV9 and TRBJ2-3; maybe TRBD1 (7 bases). CDR1 is SGDLS, CDR2 YYNGEE, per germline. Trimming took off 10 bases at V and 2 bases at J, with 14 bases between the two ends. The CDR3 length is 13 residues. CDR3 DNA: TGTGCCTCCAGGGGGGAGAACACAGATACGCAGTATTTT. Amino acid sequence: CASRGENTDTQYF.

The V call is TRBV27, the J call TRBJ2-5; unclear D gene. V was trimmed by 3 bases and J by 7 bases, leaving 12 bases between them. Germline loops: CDR1 MNHEY, CDR2 SMNVEV (reference sequence). This CDR3 is 13 amino acids long. CDR3 sequence: CASSFRALGTQYF. The CDR3 bases are TGTGCCAGCAGTTTTAGGGCCCTAGGGACCCAGTACTTC.

The genes are TRBV5-1 and TRBJ1-1, with TRBD1 matching 8 bases. This CDR3 has 14 amino acids. Losses at the gene ends were 1 base for V and 5 bases for J; bases not matched to a gene: 4. Germline lookup yields CDR1 SGHRS and CDR2 YFSETQ. CDR3 nucleotides: TGCGCCAGCAGCTTGTACACAGGGGGGACTGAAGCTTTCTTT. Translation gives CASSLYTGGTEAFF.

This clone occurred once. The gene calls are TRBV5-1 and TRBJ2-1, with TRBD2 matching 12 bases. Per the germline V gene, CDR1 is SGHRS and CDR2 is YFSETQ. The CDR3 is 14 residues long. V was pared by 4 bases and J by 8 bases, with 4 bases of the junction left unmatched. The CDR3 here is CASSTRTSGDEQFF. Written as DNA, the CDR3 is TGCGCCAGCAGCACCCGGACTAGCGGGGATGAGCAGTTCTTC.

This rearrangement joins TRBV7-3 to TRBJ1-6; no clear D gene. Germline-derived CDR1 and CDR2 are SGHTA and FQGTGA. Trimming took 2 bases from V and 7 from J, leaving 9 bases between them. CDR3 length equals 14 residues. DNA for the CDR3: TGTGCCAGCAGCTTAGAGGGCTGGAATTCACCCCTCCACTTT. It encodes CASSLEGWNSPLHF. The whole variable domain, remainder taken from reference TRBV7-3 and TRBJ1-6, is GAGVSQTPSNKVTEKGKYVELRCDPISGHTALYWYRQSLGQGPEFLIYFQGTGAADDSGLPNDRFFAVRPEGSVSTLKIQRTERGDSAVYLCASSLEGWNSPLHFGNGTRLTVT.

This chain links TRBV5-1 with TRBJ1-2; D is undetermined. The CDR3 runs to 15 residues. V gave up 0 bases and J gave up 6 bases, with 15 bases separating them. Germline assignment: CDR1 SGHRS and CDR2 YFSETQ. CDR3 residues: CASSLGTSKSDGYTF. The CDR3 nucleotides read TGCGCCAGCAGCTTGGGTACAAGTAAGAGTGATGGCTACACCTTC.

The V and J genes are TRBV10-1 and TRBJ2-7; perhaps TRBD1 as D (6 bases). CDR1 WNHNN and CDR2 SYGVQD come from the germline V gene (reference sequence). V lost 4 bases, J lost 3 bases, and 16 bases lay in between. The CDR3 runs to 15 residues. This CDR3 reads CASSASGTRDYEQYF. The CDR3 bases are TGCGCCAGCAGTGCCTCCGGGACAAGGGACTACGAGCAGTACTTC.

The genes are TRBV30 and TRBJ1-2, with D possibly being TRBD1 (5 bases). V lost 3 bases to trimming and J lost 7 bases, with 15 bases between them. This CDR3 has 13 amino acids. Per germline, CDR1 GTSNPN and CDR2 SVGIG (reference sequence). DNA of the CDR3: TGTGCCTGGAGAACGGGGCAATCGGGTGGCTACACCTTC. As protein: CAWRTGQSGGYTF.

The chain couples TRBV5-6 to TRBJ2-5, with 11 nucleotides matching TRBD2. This CDR3 region has 15 residues. Unmatched junction bases numbered 1, after V lost 1 base and J lost 2 bases. The germline V gene encodes CDR1 SGHDT and CDR2 YYEEEE. CDR3 loop: CASSLTSGGQETQYF. The CDR3 DNA reads as TGTGCCAGCAGCTTGACTAGCGGGGGTCAAGAGACCCAGTACTTC.

The chain has TRBV6-6 and TRBJ2-7; D possibly uses TRBD1 or TRBD2 (5 bases each). This CDR3 has 14 residues. Deletions cut 5 bases from V and 3 bases from J, with 14 bases between. Germline V gene data show CDR1 as MNHNY and CDR2 as SVGAGI (reference sequence). CDR3 residues: CASSTEGRFYEQYF. The CDR3 DNA reads as TGTGCCAGCAGTACCGAGGGGCGATTCTACGAGCAGTACTTC.

In its sample, this clone was seen many times. The V and J genes are TRBV12-3 or TRBV12-4 and TRBJ1-2, with D possibly TRBD1 on 5 matching bases. This CDR3 contains 13 residues. V lost 2 bases and J 6 bases, leaving 10 bases between the germline ends. CDR3 residues: CASSLRGSDGYTF. The CDR3 coding sequence is TGTGCCAGCAGTTTAAGGGGTAGCGATGGCTACACCTTC.

V usage is TRBV25-1 and J usage is TRBJ2-5, with D possibly being TRBD1 (5 bases). CDR1 is MGHDK, CDR2 SYGVNS, per germline. The V gene lost 4 bases and the J gene lost 2 bases, with 20 bases spanning the gap. This CDR3 contains 17 residues. In nucleotides, the CDR3 is TGTGCCAGCAGTGCACGACAGATTTCACAGGCACAAGAGACCCAGTACTTC. This gives the protein CASSARQISQAQETQYF.

The genes are TRBV6-2 or TRBV6-3 and TRBJ1-6; unclear D gene. V lost 3 bases, J lost 5 bases, and 11 bases lay in between. Germline CDR1 MNHEY, CDR2 SVGEGT. This CDR3 has 15 residues. The DNA of the CDR3 is TGTGCCAGCAGTTATTCAGAAGAGAATAATTCACCCCTCCACTTT. This gives the protein CASSYSEENNSPLHF.

The genes are TRBV6-5 and TRBJ1-1; possibly TRBD1 for D (5 bases). The CDR3 totals 12 residues. The ends were cut back, 5 bases at V and 8 bases at J, with 12 bases in the middle. Germline CDR1 MNHEY, CDR2 SVGAGI. The DNA of the CDR3 is TGTGCCAGCAGTAGTCCCCGGGGCGAAGCTTTCTTT. Encoded protein: CASSSPRGEAFF.

The chain combines TRBV6-5 with TRBJ1-1; 8 nucleotides match TRBD1. CDR3 length: 15 amino acids. Germline assignment: CDR1 MNHEY and CDR2 SVGAGI. With V trimmed by 6 bases and J by 4 bases, 10 bases remained unmatched. The CDR3 DNA sequence: TGTGCCAGCAGCCTTCCTCGGACAGGGACCACTGAAGCTTTCTTT. Translated: CASSLPRTGTTEAFF.

This clone was counted between two and nine times. CDR3 loop: CASSQDRGTGAEKLFF. The DNA of the CDR3 is TGCGCCAGCAGCCAAGACCGTGGGACAGGGGCCGAAAAACTGTTTTTT. The V and J genes are TRBV4-1 and TRBJ1-4, with 10 bases that match TRBD1. J gave up 8 bases and V 0 bases, and 6 bases lay outside the gene matches. Germline CDR1 is MGHRA and CDR2 is YSYEKL. The CDR3 covers 16 residues.

Regarding this clone: In the same sample, other DNA sequences code for this CDR3. The chain combines TRBV6-2 or TRBV6-3 with TRBJ2-1; no clear D gene. CDR1 and CDR2 (germline): MNHEY, SVGEGT. V lost 5 bases, J lost 4 bases, and 3 bases lay in between. The CDR3 totals 11 residues. As DNA, the CDR3 is TGTGCCAGCAGTCCATACAATGAGCAGTTCTTC. It translates to CASSPYNEQFF.

This chain joins TRBV5-6 and TRBJ1-6; D remains unclear. The length of the CDR3 is 16 residues. V was clipped by 0 bases and J by 7 bases, with 14 bases between them. Germline lookup yields CDR1 SGHDT and CDR2 YYEEEE. CDR3 in amino acids: CASSLGSSRRNSPLHF. The CDR3 nucleotides are TGTGCCAGCAGCTTGGGTTCGTCACGTCGGAATTCACCCCTCCACTTT. Full variable domain (outside the CDR3, taken from reference TRBV5-6 and TRBJ1-6): DAGVTQSPTHLIKTRGQQVTLRCSPKSGHDTVSWYQQALGQGPQFIFQYYEEEERQRGNFPDRFSGHQFPNYSSELNVNALLLGDSALYLCASSLGSSRRNSPLHFGNGTRLTVT.